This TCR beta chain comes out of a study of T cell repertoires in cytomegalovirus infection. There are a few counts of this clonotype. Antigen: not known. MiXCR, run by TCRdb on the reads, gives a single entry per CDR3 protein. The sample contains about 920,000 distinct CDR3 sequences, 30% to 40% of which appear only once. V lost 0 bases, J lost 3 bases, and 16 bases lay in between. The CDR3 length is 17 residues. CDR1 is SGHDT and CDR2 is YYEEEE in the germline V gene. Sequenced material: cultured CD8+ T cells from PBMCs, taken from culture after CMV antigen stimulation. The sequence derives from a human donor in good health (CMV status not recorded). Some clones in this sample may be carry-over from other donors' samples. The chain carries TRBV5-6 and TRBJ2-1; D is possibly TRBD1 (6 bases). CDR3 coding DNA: TGTGCCAGCAGCTTGGGGCAGGGGAACCCCTTCTACAATGAGCAGTTCTTC. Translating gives CASSLGQGNPFYNEQFF.